This T cell receptor (beta chain) was sequenced for a study of molecular identifiers for immune sequencing clone quantification. Study results and caveats: Among about a million naive cells, spiked Jurkat TCR RNA from a single cell was reportedly detectable. Whereas clones above 20 RNA copies held under 1% of naive-cell molecules, they held over 97% of effector molecules.

This clonotype was seen at least ten times. Its antigen is not known. Bulk TCR libraries used previously described methods and listed TCR primers. TCRdb recomputed calls from the PCR reads with MiXCR, one row per CDR3 protein. The data show under 600,000 distinct CDR3 sequences, with around 23% seen just once and roughly 0.79% held by the top ten. Naive CD8 T cells underwent sorting with the CD8+CD4-CCR7+CD45RA+ definition. Germline values: CDR1 SQVTM, CDR2 ANQGSEA. The ends were cut back, 3 bases at V and 7 bases at J, with 12 bases in the middle. The CDR3 has 12 amino acids. This clonotype was obtained from a human donor in good health. Some libraries in this study had Jurkat cell RNA spiked in. Specimen: naive CD8+ T cells from blood, with Jurkat cell RNA spiked in. Described subset: FACS-sorted CD8+CD4-CCR7+CD45RA+ naive T cells. The V and J genes are TRBV29-1 and TRBJ1-2, with D unclear. The CDR3 sequence is CSVDPKIPGYTF. DNA of the CDR3: TGCAGCGTTGACCCTAAAATTCCTGGCTACACCTTC.